This record covers a single TCR beta chain. In the original workflow: Nucleated cell number was recorded as an estimate derived from reference gene primer amplification. The protocol was immunoSEQ multiplex PCR, while the TCRdb copy is restricted to in-frame clones and leaves out a portion. V and J calls and clone size are those listed in that table; D and trimming were worked out from the DNA. The repertoire holds around 63,000 clones, 84% seen once, with roughly 16% in the top ten. Trimming at V came to 5 bases and at J to 5 bases, leaving 4 bases not matched to a gene. Germline CDR1 reads SGHAT; CDR2 reads FQDESV (reference sequence). This CDR3 has 13 amino acids. The data are from a study of blood T cell repertoires in COVID-19. Across the whole study: Researchers got acute and convalescent COVID-19 samples from the United States, Italy and Spain.

The TCR comes from a man between 60 and 75 years old with COVID-19, enrolled during active disease. The sample was peripheral blood. The gene calls are TRBV11-1 and TRBJ2-7; TRBD2 matches at 9 bases. CDR3 protein: CASSKAGGNEQYF. The CDR3 nucleotides read TGTGCCAGCAGCAAAGCGGGAGGAAACGAGCAGTACTTC.